Below, 26 T cell receptor beta chains from the same sample are listed, as sequenced in a study of blood T cell repertoires in COVID-19. Clones were sequenced by immunoSEQ multiplex PCR, and TCRdb holds only the in-frame ones, with some missing. The table shows about 340,000 clones, with 80% to 90% occurring only once. The sequencing input was PBMCs or T cells enriched from blood (not recorded which). The receptors shown here come from a woman aged 40 to 50 with acute COVID-19.

The rearrangement links TRBV7-2 to TRBJ2-5; 9 positions match TRBD1. Germline trimming cut 5 bases from V and 4 bases from J; bases unmatched to any gene: 8. Germline V gives CDR1 SGHTA, CDR2 FQGNSA. This CDR3 is 15 amino acids long. DNA of the CDR3: TGTGCCAGCAGCGCGGACAGGGGCGGGGGAGAGACCCAGTACTTC. It yields the protein CASSADRGGGETQYF.

The chain is built from TRBV27 and TRBJ2-1; unclear D gene. V lost 6 bases to trimming and J lost 0 bases, with 12 bases between them. The CDR3 is 15 amino acids. Per germline, CDR1 MNHEY and CDR2 SMNVEV (reference sequence). The CDR3 is CASRNGRSSYNEQFF. In DNA form, the CDR3 reads TGTGCCAGCAGGAACGGTAGGAGCTCCTACAATGAGCAGTTCTTC.

The chain carries TRBV5-1 and TRBJ1-2, with 8 nucleotides matching TRBD1. Germline lookup yields CDR1 SGHRS and CDR2 YFSETQ. V gave up 6 bases and J gave up 7 bases; unmatched junction bases: 8. The length of the CDR3 is 13 residues. In DNA form, the CDR3 reads TGCGCCAGCATGGACAGGGTTGGAGGTGGCTACACCTTC. Amino acid sequence: CASMDRVGGGYTF.

The chain uses TRBV4-3 and TRBJ2-3; TRBD2 agrees at 12 bases. This CDR3 is built from 17 residues. Looked up from germline, CDR1 is LGHNA and CDR2 is YSLEER. After removal of 1 base from V and 5 bases from J, the junction contained 7 bases not matched to a gene. The CDR3 here is CASSQASSGGAEDTQYF. The CDR3 DNA reads as TGCGCCAGCAGCCAAGCCTCTAGCGGGGGGGCAGAAGATACGCAGTATTTT.

As concerns this clone: Relative to the germline gene, one junction end is altered; a read error may explain this. This chain connects TRBV29-1 to TRBJ2-7; 7 nucleotides line up with TRBD2. Germline CDR1 and CDR2: SQVTM and ANQGSEA. This CDR3 is 11 amino acids long. CDR3 region: CSVCWRERGDF. In DNA, the CDR3 is TGCAGCGTTTGTTGGCGGGAGAGAGGGGACTTC.

This chain uses TRBV4-1 with TRBJ1-5; 9 positions agree with TRBD1. The J segment lost 6 bases and the V segment lost 5 bases, leaving 8 bases of the junction unmatched. There are 15 residues in the CDR3. Germline V gene lookup returns CDR1 MGHRA and CDR2 YSYEKL. CDR3 sequence: CASSSGGQGRQPQHF. CDR3 in DNA: TGCGCCAGCAGCAGTGGGGGACAGGGTCGTCAGCCCCAGCATTTT.

The rearrangement uses TRBV15 and TRBJ2-5, with 12 bases identical to TRBD2. V shed 0 bases, J shed 2 bases, and the junction held 1 base outside the gene matches. Per germline, CDR1 LNHNV and CDR2 YYDKDF (reference sequence). The CDR3 is made up of 16 amino acids. The CDR3 region is CATSRDGTSGQETQYF. DNA for the CDR3: TGTGCCACCAGCAGAGATGGGACTAGCGGGCAAGAGACCCAGTACTTC. The complete variable domain, with remaining parts taken from reference TRBV15 and TRBJ2-5, reads DAMVIQNPRYQVTQFGKPVTLSCSQTLNHNVMYWYQQKSSQAPKLLFHYYDKDFNNEADTPDNFQSRRPNTSFCFLDIRSPGLGDTAMYLCATSRDGTSGQETQYFGPGTRLLVL.

This chain connects TRBV5-4 to TRBJ2-1; D gene unclear. CDR3 length: 13 amino acids. Germline V gives CDR1 SGHNT, CDR2 YYREEE (reference sequence). V lost 0 bases, J lost 8 bases, and 9 bases lay in between. The CDR3 protein is CASSLVSADEQFF. The CDR3 DNA reads TGTGCCAGCAGCTTGGTTTCTGCAGATGAGCAGTTCTTC.

The gene calls are TRBV19 and TRBJ1-3; perhaps TRBD1 as D (5 bases). This CDR3 has 15 amino acids. V was cut by 7 bases and J by 0 bases, with 13 bases left in between. Germline CDR1 and CDR2: LNHDA and SQIVND (reference sequence). The DNA of the CDR3 is TGTGCCAGTACCGAAGACAGCGTCTCTGGAAACACCATATATTTT. Protein: CASTEDSVSGNTIYF.

V and J are TRBV9 and TRBJ2-1, with 8 bases that match TRBD2. J lost 8 bases, V lost 0 bases, and 7 bases had no gene match. Germline V CDR1 and CDR2: SGDLS, YYNGEE. The CDR3 contains 15 residues. The CDR3 is CASSVAGGPIHEQFF. The CDR3 DNA reads TGTGCCAGCAGCGTAGCGGGGGGGCCTATCCATGAGCAGTTCTTC.

This clone was observed a handful of times. V gene TRBV3-1 (or the pseudogene TRBV3-2) combines with J gene TRBJ2-5, with 12 nucleotides matching TRBD2. The CDR3 extends over 16 amino acids. The germline V gene has CDR1 LGHDT and CDR2 YNNKEL (reference sequence). The V segment lost 4 bases and the J segment 1 base; nucleotides outside the gene matches: 4. The CDR3 nucleotides are TGTGCCAGCAGCCGTAGGACTAGCGGGGCCCAAGAGACCCAGTACTTC. This gives the protein CASSRRTSGAQETQYF.

V gene TRBV3-1 (or the pseudogene TRBV3-2) combines with J gene TRBJ2-7; 10 positions agree with TRBD2. The germline V gene encodes CDR1 LGHDT and CDR2 YNNKEL (reference sequence). V lost 5 bases, J lost 3 bases, and 19 bases stayed unmatched. This CDR3 contains 19 residues. CDR3: CASSAHPTGTSVLNYEQYF. In DNA form, the CDR3 reads TGTGCCAGCAGCGCCCACCCGACCGGGACTAGCGTCCTGAACTACGAGCAGTACTTC.

V and J are TRBV7-9 and TRBJ2-2, with 8 bases identical to TRBD2. From germline, CDR1 is SEHNR and CDR2 FQNEAQ (reference sequence). This CDR3 comprises 14 residues. The trim removed 3 bases at V and 6 bases at J, leaving 3 bases unmatched. The CDR3 here is CASSLGLVAGELFF. For the CDR3, the DNA is TGTGCCAGCAGCTTGGGACTAGTGGCCGGGGAGCTGTTTTTT.

The chain recombines TRBV27 with TRBJ2-3; 12 nucleotides align to TRBD2. The germline V gene encodes CDR1 MNHEY and CDR2 SMNVEV (reference sequence). V lost 1 base and J lost 8; bases outside the gene matches: 4. The CDR3 is 15 residues long. The CDR3 here is CASSLLGTSGRTQYF. The CDR3 DNA is TGTGCCAGCAGTTTATTAGGGACTAGCGGGCGTACGCAGTATTTT.

This clone came up once. J is TRBJ2-7 and V is TRBV4-1; 8 bases are shared with TRBD2. Trimming took 1 base from V and 3 from J; bases not matched to a gene: 8. The CDR3 spans 16 residues. Germline CDR1 reads MGHRA; CDR2 reads YSYEKL. The chain's CDR3 is CASSQGGLAGYYEQYF. In DNA, the CDR3 is TGCGCCAGCAGCCAAGGGGGTCTAGCGGGTTACTACGAGCAGTACTTC.

The rearrangement uses TRBV5-6 and TRBJ1-2; 8 bases line up with TRBD1. CDR1 is SGHDT, CDR2 YYEEEE, per germline. The junction had 8 bases not matched to a gene; V was cut back by 0 bases and J by 7 bases. This CDR3 has 15 residues. The CDR3 sequence: CASSLAIPGGSGYTF. CDR3 nucleotides: TGTGCCAGCAGCTTGGCCATTCCAGGGGGCAGTGGCTACACCTTC.

Turning to this clone: The same CDR3 arises from other DNA sequences in this sample as well. V usage is TRBV6-1 and J usage is TRBJ1-5; the match to TRBD1 covers 7 bases. Trimming took 1 base from V and 4 from J; bases not matched to a gene: 1. CDR1 is MNHNS, CDR2 SASEGT, per germline. The CDR3 totals 14 residues. CDR3 amino acids: CASSEGQGNQPQHF. CDR3 bases: TGTGCCAGCAGTGAAGGACAGGGTAATCAGCCCCAGCATTTT.

The genes are TRBV14 and TRBJ2-6; TRBD1 aligns across 7 bases. Germline loops: CDR1 SGHDN, CDR2 FVKESK. This CDR3 comprises 19 residues. Losses at the gene ends were 4 bases for V and 0 bases for J; bases not matched to a gene: 12. The CDR3 DNA is TGTGCCAGCAGCCGGTTCCGGGACAGCGCTTTCTCTGGGGCCAACGTCCTGACTTTC. Protein sequence: CASSRFRDSAFSGANVLTF. The whole variable domain, filled in from reference TRBV14 and TRBJ2-6, reads EAGVTQFPSHSVIEKGQTVTLRCDPISGHDNLYWYRRVMGKEIKFLLHFVKESKQDESGMPNNRFLAERTGGTYSTLKVQPAELEDSGVYFCASSRFRDSAFSGANVLTFGAGSRLTVL.

This rearrangement joins TRBV7-3 to TRBJ1-1; the D gene is possibly TRBD1 (6 bases). CDR1 and CDR2 from the germline V gene are SGHTA and FQGTGA. The CDR3 is 13 amino acids. V was cut by 5 bases and J by 8 bases, with 15 bases left in between. The chain's CDR3 is CASSATQGSEAFF. The CDR3 nucleotides read TGTGCCAGCAGCGCCACACAGGGATCCGAAGCTTTCTTT.

The chain joins TRBV11-2 to TRBJ2-6; D remains ambiguous. Trimming removed 1 base from V and 1 base from J, with 11 bases in between. Germline V lookup: CDR1 SGHAT, CDR2 FQNNGV. The CDR3 spans 17 residues. The CDR3 nucleotides are TGTGCCAGCAGCTTAGTTCGGAGCGCTTCTGGGGCCAACGTCCTGACTTTC. Its translation is CASSLVRSASGANVLTF.

The chain combines TRBV25-1 with TRBJ1-3; 8 nucleotides line up with TRBD1. J gave up 3 bases and V 2 bases, and 3 bases lay outside the gene matches. The CDR3 consists of 15 residues. Germline V lookup: CDR1 MGHDK, CDR2 SYGVNS. CDR3 region: CASSEARGLGNTIYF. The CDR3 DNA follows: TGTGCCAGCAGTGAAGCCAGGGGGCTTGGAAACACCATATATTTT.

The chain uses TRBV28 and TRBJ1-2; D is possibly TRBD1 (5 bases). The CDR3 runs to 15 residues. V lost 5 bases and J 0 bases, leaving 13 bases between the germline ends. In germline, CDR1 is MDHEN, CDR2 SYDVKM. The DNA of the CDR3 is TGTGCCAGCAGTCTTCTGGACAAGTCTAACTATGGCTACACCTTC. This codes for CASSLLDKSNYGYTF.

V usage is TRBV10-3 and J usage is TRBJ1-5; D is undetermined. The germline gives CDR1 ENHRY, CDR2 SYGVKD. This CDR3 region has 16 residues. Trimming shortened V by 3 bases and J by 5 bases, and 17 bases separated the two germline ends. This chain's CDR3 is CAISDEGRPAYQPQHF. CDR3 nucleotides: TGTGCCATCAGTGATGAGGGTAGGCCCGCCTATCAGCCCCAGCATTTT.

This clone has just one count. The V gene is TRBV18, the J gene TRBJ1-5, with unresolved D. CDR1 is KGHSH, CDR2 LQKENI, per germline. V lost 5 bases to trimming and J lost 5 bases, with 16 bases between them. This CDR3 has 15 residues. The DNA for the CDR3 is TGTGCCAGCTCATCAAGGGAGACGGGCGATCAGCCCCAGCATTTT. Protein: CASSSRETGDQPQHF.

Only a few counts were recorded for this clone. This chain uses TRBV19 with TRBJ2-1; 9 positions agree with TRBD2. The V gene's germline CDR1 is LNHDA and CDR2 SQIVND (reference sequence). The CDR3 length is 17 residues. The J segment lost 0 bases and the V segment lost 5 bases, leaving 8 bases of the junction unmatched. The CDR3 DNA reads as TGTGCCAGTAGTCTCCCAGCGGGAGGTATCTCCTACAATGAGCAGTTCTTC. Residues: CASSLPAGGISYNEQFF.

This chain joins TRBV2 and TRBJ1-5; possibly TRBD1 for D (5 bases). Trimming removed 4 bases at V and 3 bases at J, with 13 bases between. The CDR3 has 15 residues. Germline CDR1 and CDR2: SNHLY and FYNNEI. The CDR3: CASSVGGFNNQPQHF. CDR3 bases: TGTGCCAGCAGTGTCGGGGGGTTTAACAATCAGCCCCAGCATTTT.